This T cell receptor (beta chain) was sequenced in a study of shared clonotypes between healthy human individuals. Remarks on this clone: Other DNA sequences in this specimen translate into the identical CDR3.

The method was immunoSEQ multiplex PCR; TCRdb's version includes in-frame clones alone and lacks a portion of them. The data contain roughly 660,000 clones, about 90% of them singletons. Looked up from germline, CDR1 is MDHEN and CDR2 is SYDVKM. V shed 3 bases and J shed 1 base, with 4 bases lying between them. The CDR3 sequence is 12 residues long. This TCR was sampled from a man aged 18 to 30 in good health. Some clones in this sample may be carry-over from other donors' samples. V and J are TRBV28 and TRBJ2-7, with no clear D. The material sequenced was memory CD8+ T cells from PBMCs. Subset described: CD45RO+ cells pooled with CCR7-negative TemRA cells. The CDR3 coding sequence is TGTGCCAGCAGTTTCGGTTCCTACGAGCAGTACTTC. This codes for CASSFGSYEQYF.